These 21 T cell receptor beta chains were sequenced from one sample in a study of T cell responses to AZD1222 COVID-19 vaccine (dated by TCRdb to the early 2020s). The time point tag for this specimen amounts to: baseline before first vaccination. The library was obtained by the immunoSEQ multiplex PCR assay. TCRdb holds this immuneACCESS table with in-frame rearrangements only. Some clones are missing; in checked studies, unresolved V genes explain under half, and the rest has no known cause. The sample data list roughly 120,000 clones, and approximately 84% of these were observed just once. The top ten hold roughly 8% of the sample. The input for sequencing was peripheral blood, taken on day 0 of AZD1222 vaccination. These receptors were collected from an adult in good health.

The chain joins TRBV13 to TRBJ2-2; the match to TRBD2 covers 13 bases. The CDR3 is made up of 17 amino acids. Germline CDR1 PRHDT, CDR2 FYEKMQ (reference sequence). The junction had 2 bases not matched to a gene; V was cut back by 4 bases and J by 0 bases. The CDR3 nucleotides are TGTGCCAGCAGCTCGGGACTAGCGGGGACGAACACCGGGGAGCTGTTTTTT. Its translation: CASSSGLAGTNTGELFF.

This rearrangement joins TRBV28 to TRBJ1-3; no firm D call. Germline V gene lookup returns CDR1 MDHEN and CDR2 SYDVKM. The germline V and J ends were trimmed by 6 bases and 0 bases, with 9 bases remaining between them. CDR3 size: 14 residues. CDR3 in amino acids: CASSPPRSGNTIYF. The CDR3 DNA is TGTGCCAGCAGCCCCCCCCGCTCTGGAAACACCATATATTTT. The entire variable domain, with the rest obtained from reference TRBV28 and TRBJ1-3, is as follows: DVKVTQSSRYLVKRTGEKVFLECVQDMDHENMFWYRQDPGLGLRLIYFSYDVKMKEKGDIPEGYSVSREKKERFSLILESASTNQTSMYLCASSPPRSGNTIYFGEGSWLTVV.

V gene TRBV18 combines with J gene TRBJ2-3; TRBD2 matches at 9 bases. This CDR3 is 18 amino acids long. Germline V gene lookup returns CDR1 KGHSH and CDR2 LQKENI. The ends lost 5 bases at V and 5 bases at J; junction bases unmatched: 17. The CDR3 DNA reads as TGTGCCAGCTCATCTGCTCCCGCGACTAGCGGACTCGGAGATACGCAGTATTTT. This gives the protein CASSSAPATSGLGDTQYF.

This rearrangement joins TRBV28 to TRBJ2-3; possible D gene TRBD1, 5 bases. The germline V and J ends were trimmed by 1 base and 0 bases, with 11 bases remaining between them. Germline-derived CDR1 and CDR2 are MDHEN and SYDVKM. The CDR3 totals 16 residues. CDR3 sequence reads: CASSLFQGLSTDTQYF. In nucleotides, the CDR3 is TGTGCCAGCAGTTTATTTCAGGGTCTGAGCACAGATACGCAGTATTTT.

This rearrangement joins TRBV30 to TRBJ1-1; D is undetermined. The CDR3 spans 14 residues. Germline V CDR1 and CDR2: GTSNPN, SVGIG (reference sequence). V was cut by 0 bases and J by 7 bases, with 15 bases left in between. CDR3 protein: CAWSVSAGGFEAFF. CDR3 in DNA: TGTGCCTGGAGTGTAAGTGCAGGAGGCTTTGAAGCTTTCTTT.

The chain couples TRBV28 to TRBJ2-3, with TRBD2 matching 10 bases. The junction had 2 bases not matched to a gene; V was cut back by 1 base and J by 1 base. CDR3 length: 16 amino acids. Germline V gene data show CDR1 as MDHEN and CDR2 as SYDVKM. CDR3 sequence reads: CASSLFGTSGTDTQYF. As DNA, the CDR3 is TGTGCCAGCAGTTTATTCGGGACTAGCGGCACAGATACGCAGTATTTT. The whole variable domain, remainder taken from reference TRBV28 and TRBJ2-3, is DVKVTQSSRYLVKRTGEKVFLECVQDMDHENMFWYRQDPGLGLRLIYFSYDVKMKEKGDIPEGYSVSREKKERFSLILESASTNQTSMYLCASSLFGTSGTDTQYFGPGTRLTVL.

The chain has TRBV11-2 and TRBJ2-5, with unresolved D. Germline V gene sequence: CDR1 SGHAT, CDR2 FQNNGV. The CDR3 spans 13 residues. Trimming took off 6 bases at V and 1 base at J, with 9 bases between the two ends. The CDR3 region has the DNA TGTGCCAGCAGTCTTGGGCCCCAAGAGACCCAGTACTTC. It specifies CASSLGPQETQYF.

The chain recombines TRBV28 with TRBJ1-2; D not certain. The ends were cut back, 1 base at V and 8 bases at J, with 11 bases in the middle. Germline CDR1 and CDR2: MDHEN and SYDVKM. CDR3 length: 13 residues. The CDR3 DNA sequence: TGTGCCAGCAGTTTATACAGCGGGCGCGGCTACACCTTC. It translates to CASSLYSGRGYTF.

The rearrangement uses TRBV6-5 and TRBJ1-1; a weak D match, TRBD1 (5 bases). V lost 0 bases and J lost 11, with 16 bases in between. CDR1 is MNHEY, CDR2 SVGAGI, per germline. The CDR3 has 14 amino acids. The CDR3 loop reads CASSYSGVALKAFF. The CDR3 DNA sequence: TGTGCCAGCAGTTACTCGGGGGTCGCCCTAAAGGCTTTCTTT.

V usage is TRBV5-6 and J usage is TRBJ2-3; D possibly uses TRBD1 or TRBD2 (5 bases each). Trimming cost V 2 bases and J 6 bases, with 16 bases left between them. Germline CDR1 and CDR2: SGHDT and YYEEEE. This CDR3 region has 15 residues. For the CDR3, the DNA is TGTGCCAGCAGCTTCGGGACCCGAGAGCAGGATACGCAGTATTTT. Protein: CASSFGTREQDTQYF.

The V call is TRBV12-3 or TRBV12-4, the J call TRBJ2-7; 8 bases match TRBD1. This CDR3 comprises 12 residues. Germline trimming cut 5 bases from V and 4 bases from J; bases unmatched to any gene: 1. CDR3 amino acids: CASSTGGYEQYF. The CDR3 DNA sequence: TGTGCCAGCAGTACAGGGGGGTACGAGCAGTACTTC.

Written as DNA, the CDR3 is TGTGCCAGCAGCCTTCGGACAGGGGGATGGACCGGGGAGCTGTTTTTT. It codes for CASSLRTGGWTGELFF. V and J are TRBV5-6 and TRBJ2-2; 10 positions agree with TRBD1. J gave up 5 bases and V 4 bases, and 8 bases lay outside the gene matches. The CDR3 is made up of 16 amino acids. In germline, CDR1 is SGHDT, CDR2 YYEEEE. Looking up the rest from reference TRBV5-6 and TRBJ2-2 gives the full variable domain: DAGVTQSPTHLIKTRGQQVTLRCSPKSGHDTVSWYQQALGQGPQFIFQYYEEEERQRGNFPDRFSGHQFPNYSSELNVNALLLGDSALYLCASSLRTGGWTGELFFGEGSRLTVL.

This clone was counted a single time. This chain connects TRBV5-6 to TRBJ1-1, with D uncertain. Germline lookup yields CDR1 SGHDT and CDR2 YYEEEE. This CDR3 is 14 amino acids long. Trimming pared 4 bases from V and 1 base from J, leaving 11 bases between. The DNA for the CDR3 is TGTGCCAGCAGCAACCCCCTCAAGAACACTGAAGCTTTCTTT. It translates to CASSNPLKNTEAFF.

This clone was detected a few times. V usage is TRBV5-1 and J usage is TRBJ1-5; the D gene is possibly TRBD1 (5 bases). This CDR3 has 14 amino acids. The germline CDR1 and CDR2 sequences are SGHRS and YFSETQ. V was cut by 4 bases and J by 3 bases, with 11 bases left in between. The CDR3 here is CASSPSGANQPQHF. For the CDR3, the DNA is TGCGCCAGCAGCCCCTCCGGGGCCAATCAGCCCCAGCATTTT.

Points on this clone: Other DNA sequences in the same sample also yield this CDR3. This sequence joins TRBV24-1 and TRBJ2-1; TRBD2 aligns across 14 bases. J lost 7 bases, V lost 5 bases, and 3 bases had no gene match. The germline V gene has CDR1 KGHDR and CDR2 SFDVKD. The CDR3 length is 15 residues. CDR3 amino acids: CATSGGLAGANEQFF. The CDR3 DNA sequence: TGTGCCACCAGTGGGGGACTAGCGGGAGCTAATGAGCAGTTCTTC.

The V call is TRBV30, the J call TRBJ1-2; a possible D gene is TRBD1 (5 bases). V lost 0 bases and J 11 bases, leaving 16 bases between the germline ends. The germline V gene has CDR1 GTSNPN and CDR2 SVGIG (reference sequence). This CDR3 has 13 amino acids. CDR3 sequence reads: CAWSVMGRVGYTF. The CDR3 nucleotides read TGTGCCTGGAGTGTCATGGGCAGGGTGGGATACACCTTC.

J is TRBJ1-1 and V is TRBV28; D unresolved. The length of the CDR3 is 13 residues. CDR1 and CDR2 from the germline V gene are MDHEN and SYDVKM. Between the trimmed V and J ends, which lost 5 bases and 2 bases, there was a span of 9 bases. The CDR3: CASSLTLNTEAFF. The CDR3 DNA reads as TGTGCCAGCAGTCTGACGCTTAACACTGAAGCTTTCTTT.

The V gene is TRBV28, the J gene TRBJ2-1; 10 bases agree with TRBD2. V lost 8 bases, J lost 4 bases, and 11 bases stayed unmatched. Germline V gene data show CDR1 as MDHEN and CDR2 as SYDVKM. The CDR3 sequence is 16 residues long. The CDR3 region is CASFPVGTSEYNEQFF. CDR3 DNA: TGTGCCAGCTTCCCTGTAGGGACTAGCGAGTACAATGAGCAGTTCTTC.

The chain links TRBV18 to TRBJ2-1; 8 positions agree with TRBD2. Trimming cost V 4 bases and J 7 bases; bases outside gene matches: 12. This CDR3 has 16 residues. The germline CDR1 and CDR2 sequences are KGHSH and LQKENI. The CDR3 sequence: CASSLTPGLGENEQFF. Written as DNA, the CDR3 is TGTGCCAGCTCACTAACCCCGGGACTAGGGGAGAATGAGCAGTTCTTC.

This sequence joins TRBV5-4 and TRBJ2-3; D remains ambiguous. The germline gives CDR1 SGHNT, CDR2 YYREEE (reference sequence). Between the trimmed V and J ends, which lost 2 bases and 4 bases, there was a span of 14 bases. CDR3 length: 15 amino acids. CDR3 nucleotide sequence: TGTGCCAGCAGCTTATTAGGGTGGGGATCAGATACGCAGTATTTT. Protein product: CASSLLGWGSDTQYF.

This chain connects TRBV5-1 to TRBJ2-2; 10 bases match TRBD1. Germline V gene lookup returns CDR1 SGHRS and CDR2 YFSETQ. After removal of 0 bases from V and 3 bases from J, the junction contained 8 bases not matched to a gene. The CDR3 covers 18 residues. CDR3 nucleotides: TGCGCCAGCAGCTTGGTGGTGACAGGGGGCCGGGACACCGGGGAGCTGTTTTTT. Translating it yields CASSLVVTGGRDTGELFF.